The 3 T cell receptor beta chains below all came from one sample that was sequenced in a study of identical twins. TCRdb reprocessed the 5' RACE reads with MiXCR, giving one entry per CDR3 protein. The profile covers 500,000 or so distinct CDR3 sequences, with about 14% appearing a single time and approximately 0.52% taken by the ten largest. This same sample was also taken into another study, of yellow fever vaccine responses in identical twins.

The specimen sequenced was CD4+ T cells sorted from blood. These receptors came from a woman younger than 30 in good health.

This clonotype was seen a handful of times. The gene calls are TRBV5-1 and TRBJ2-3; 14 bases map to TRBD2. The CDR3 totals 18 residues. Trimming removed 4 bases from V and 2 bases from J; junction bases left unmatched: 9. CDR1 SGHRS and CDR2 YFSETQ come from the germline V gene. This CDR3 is CASSPGLAGGPTTDTQYF. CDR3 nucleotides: TGCGCCAGCAGCCCCGGACTAGCGGGGGGCCCCACCACAGATACGCAGTATTTT.

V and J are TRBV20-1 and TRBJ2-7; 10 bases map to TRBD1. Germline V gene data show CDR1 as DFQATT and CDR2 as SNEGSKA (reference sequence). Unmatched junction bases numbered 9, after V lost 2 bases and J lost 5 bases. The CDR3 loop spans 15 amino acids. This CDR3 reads CSARLGTGAPNEQYF. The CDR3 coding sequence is TGCAGTGCTAGATTGGGGACAGGGGCCCCCAACGAGCAGTACTTC.

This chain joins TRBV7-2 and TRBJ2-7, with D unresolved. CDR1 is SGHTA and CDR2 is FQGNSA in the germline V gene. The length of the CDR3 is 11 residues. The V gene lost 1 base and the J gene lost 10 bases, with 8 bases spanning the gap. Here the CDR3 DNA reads TGTGCCAGCAGCTTAGAGTTGAAACAGTACTTC. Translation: CASSLELKQYF.